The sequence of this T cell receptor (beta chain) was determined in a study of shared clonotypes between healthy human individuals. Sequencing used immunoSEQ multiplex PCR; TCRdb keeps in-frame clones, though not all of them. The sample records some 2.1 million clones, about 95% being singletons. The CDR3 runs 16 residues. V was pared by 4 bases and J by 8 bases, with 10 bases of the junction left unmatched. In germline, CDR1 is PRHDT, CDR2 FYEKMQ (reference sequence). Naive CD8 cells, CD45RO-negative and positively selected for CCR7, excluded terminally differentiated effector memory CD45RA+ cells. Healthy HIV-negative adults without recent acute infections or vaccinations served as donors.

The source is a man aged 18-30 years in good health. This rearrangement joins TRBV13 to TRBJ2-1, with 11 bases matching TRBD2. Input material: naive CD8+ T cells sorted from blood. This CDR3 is CASSSVAGGPRDEQFF. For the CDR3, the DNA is TGTGCCAGCAGCTCAGTAGCGGGAGGGCCGAGGGATGAGCAGTTCTTC.